The source of this T cell receptor beta chain is a study of quantifying T cell responses using KT2 cells. Study at large: Reverse transcription used primers in the TCR alpha and beta constant regions. Study-wide findings and caveats: Counts of KT2 alpha and beta sequences rose linearly with the number of KT2 cells added. Very high KT2 spike-in numbers caused saturation in KT2 sequence detection. Even the lowest spike-in, about one KT2 cell per 100,000 PBMC, yielded detectable KT2 sequences.

This CDR3 comprises 15 residues. V lost 6 bases and J lost 5, with 15 bases in between. Per the germline V gene, CDR1 is SGHRS and CDR2 is YFSETQ. KT2, a clone with a known TCR, was spiked into unfractionated PBMC. The cDNA 3' end received a ligated oligonucleotide with a UMI. First-round PCR used four to five cycles and beta primers RC1.1 and RC1.2 covering TRBC1 and TRBC2. TCRdb itself ran the UMI-ligation and nested PCR reads through MiXCR, one entry per CDR3 protein. The sample has about 15 distinct CDR3 sequences. In the case of this clonotype: Its antigen is undetermined. This beta chain slipped into a library made for alpha chains as a stray read, so its size is not meaningful.

The chain recombines TRBV5-1 with TRBJ1-6; D may be TRBD1 (6 bases). Sequences were obtained from PBMCs spiked with cells of the T cell clone KT2. The sequence was obtained from a human donor. CDR3 sequence: CASTLGPGDNSPLHF. DNA for the CDR3: TGCGCCAGCACTCTTGGGCCAGGGGATAATTCACCCCTCCACTTT.